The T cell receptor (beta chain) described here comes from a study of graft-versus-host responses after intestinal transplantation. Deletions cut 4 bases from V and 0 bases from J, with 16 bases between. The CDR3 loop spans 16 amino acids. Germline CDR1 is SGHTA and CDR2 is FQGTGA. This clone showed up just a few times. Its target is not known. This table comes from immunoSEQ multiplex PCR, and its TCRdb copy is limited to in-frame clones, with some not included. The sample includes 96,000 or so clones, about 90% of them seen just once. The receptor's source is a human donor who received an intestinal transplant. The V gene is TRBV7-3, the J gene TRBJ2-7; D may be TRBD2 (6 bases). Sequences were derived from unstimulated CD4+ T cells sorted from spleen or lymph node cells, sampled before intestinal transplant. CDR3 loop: CASSSPDRTNSYEQYF. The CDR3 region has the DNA TGTGCCAGCAGCTCCCCGGACCGGACTAACTCCTACGAGCAGTACTTC.